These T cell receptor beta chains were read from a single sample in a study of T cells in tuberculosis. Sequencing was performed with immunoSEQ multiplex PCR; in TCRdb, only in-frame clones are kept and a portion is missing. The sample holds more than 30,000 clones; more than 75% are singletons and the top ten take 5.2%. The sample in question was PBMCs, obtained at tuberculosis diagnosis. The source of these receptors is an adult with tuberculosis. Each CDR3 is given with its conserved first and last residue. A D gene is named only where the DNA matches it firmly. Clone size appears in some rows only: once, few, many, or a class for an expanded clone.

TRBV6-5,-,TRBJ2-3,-,TGTGCCAGCAGCTTGTCGGGACACTACACAGATACGCAGTATTTT,CASSLSGHYTDTQYF
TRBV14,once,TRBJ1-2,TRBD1,TGTGCCAGCAGCCCGCAGACAGGGGTGAAGTCTGGCTACACCTTC,CASSPQTGVKSGYTF
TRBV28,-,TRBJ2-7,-,TGTGCCAGCAGCACGGGGAGGTACGAGCAGTACTTC,CASSTGRYEQYF
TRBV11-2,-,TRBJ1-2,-,TGTGCCAGCAGCACAGGAACCTATGGCTACACCTTC,CASSTGTYGYTF
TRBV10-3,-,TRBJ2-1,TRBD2,TGTGCCATCCGCCCGACTAGCGGGGTGAATGAGCAGTTCTTC,CAIRPTSGVNEQFF
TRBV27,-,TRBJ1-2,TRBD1,TGTGCCAGCAGTTTTGGGACAGGAACTGGCTACACCTTC,CASSFGTGTGYTF
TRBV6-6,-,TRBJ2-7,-,TGTGCCAGCAGTTACTCGCAGGGGGGTAGACCCTACGAGCAGTACTTC,CASSYSQGGRPYEQYF
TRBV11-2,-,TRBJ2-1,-,TGTGCCAGCAGCTTCCCCACCTCGGGGTCCTACTCCTACAATGAGCAGTTCTTC,CASSFPTSGSYSYNEQFF
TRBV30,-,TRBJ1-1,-,TGTGCCTGGAGCCGGACAGCGAACACTGAAGCTTTCTTT,CAWSRTANTEAFF
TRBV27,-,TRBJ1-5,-,TGTGCCAGCAGTCCACCGGGACTTATAGGGTCGCAGCCCCAGCATTTT,CASSPPGLIGSQPQHF
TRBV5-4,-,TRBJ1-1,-,TGTGCCAGCAGCTTTTCCGGGATGGGCACTGAAGCTTTCTTT,CASSFSGMGTEAFF
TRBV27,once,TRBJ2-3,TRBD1,TGTGCCAGCAGTTTATCGACAGGGGGCAAAGATACGCAGTATTTT,CASSLSTGGKDTQYF
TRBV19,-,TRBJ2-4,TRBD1,TGTGCCAGTAGTTGGGGACAGAAGTTGTCCAAAAACATTCAGTACTTC,CASSWGQKLSKNIQYF
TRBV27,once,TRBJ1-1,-,TGTGCCAGCAGTTTCGGGCGGGACTTTATGAACACTGAAGCTTTCTTT,CASSFGRDFMNTEAFF
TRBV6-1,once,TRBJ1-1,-,TGTGCCAGCAGTCGACAGTTGAACACTGAAGCTTTCTTT,CASSRQLNTEAFF
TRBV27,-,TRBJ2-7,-,TGTGCCAGCAGTTTATGGGGGGTGGGCGAGCAGTACTTC,CASSLWGVGEQYF
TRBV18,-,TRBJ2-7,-,TGTGCCAGCTACAGGGATCCGGGGGGAGAGCAGTACTTC,CASYRDPGGEQYF
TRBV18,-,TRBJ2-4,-,TGTGCCAGCTCACCACCGGTGACGAGCGCTCAGTACTTC,CASSPPVTSAQYF
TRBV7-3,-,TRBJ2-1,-,TGTGCCAGCAGCCCCACTTTTTTCCGCGGGGCTTCGGATGAGCAGTTCTTC,CASSPTFFRGASDEQFF
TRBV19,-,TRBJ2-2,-,TGTGCCAGTAGTGGGCAGGGGCGGACCGGGGAGCTGTTTTTT,CASSGQGRTGELFF
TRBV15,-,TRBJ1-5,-,TGTGCCACCAGCAGTCGGGGGGCGAACAATCAGCCCCAGCATTTT,CATSSRGANNQPQHF
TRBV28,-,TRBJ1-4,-,TGTGCCAGCAGTTCTCCCGGTACTAATGAAAAACTGTTTTTT,CASSSPGTNEKLFF
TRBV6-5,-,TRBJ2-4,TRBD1,TGTGCCAGCAGACCCGACAGGGCCCAAAACATTCAGTACTTC,CASRPDRAQNIQYF
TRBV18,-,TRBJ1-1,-,TGTGCCAGCTCACCTCAGGGTGGGAACACTGAAGCTTTCTTT,CASSPQGGNTEAFF
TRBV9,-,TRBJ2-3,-,TGTGCCAGCAGCGTACCTAGCGACTACACAGATACGCAGTATTTT,CASSVPSDYTDTQYF
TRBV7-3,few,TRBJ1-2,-,TGTGCCAGCAGCTTAAGGTCGCGCAATCAGGGCTATGGCTACACCTTC,CASSLRSRNQGYGYTF
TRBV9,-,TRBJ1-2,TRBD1,TGTGCCAGCAGCCGTCACCCCGGGACAGCTAACTATGGCTACACCTTC,CASSRHPGTANYGYTF
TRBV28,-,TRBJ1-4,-,TGTGCCAGCAACCCCGGGGGTGAAAAACTGTTTTTT,CASNPGGEKLFF
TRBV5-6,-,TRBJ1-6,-,TGTGCCAGCAGCTCTGGAGGTTCGGGGGGACGGAATTCACCCCTCCACTTT,CASSSGGSGGRNSPLHF
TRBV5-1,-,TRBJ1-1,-,TGCGCCAGCAGCTTGGGCGGCAGCAGCACTGAAGCTTTCTTT,CASSLGGSSTEAFF
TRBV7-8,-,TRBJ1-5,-,TGTGCCAGCAGCTTTCCGGACACCAAACAGCCCCAGCATTTT,CASSFPDTKQPQHF
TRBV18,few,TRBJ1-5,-,TGTGCCAGCTCACCAACCAGGGGAATTGATCAGCCCCAGCATTTT,CASSPTRGIDQPQHF
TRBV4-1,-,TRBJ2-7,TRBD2,TGCGCCAGCAGCCCTACTTACGCGGGGGGGCGCGACGAGCAGTACTTC,CASSPTYAGGRDEQYF
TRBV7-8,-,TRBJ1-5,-,TGTGCCAGCAGCTCAGATTATGATCAGCCCCAGCATTTT,CASSSDYDQPQHF
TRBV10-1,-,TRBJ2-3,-,TGCGCCAGCAGTGAGTCGGGATGGGCGGGAGATACGCAGTATTTT,CASSESGWAGDTQYF
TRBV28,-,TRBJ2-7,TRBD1,TGTGCCAGCAGAAAACAGGGGGGATACGAGCAGTACTTC,CASRKQGGYEQYF
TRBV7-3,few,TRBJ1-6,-,TGTGCCAGCAGCTTAAGTGCAGGATCTAATTCACCCCTCCACTTT,CASSLSAGSNSPLHF
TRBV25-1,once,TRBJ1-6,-,TGTGCCAGCAGTCAGGGCGGGAGCTCCTATAATTCACCCCTCCACTTT,CASSQGGSSYNSPLHF
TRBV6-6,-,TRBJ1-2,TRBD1,TGTGCCAGCAGCCAGACAGGGATGGCGTATGGCTACACCTTC,CASSQTGMAYGYTF
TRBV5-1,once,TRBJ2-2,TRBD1,TGCGCCAGCAGCTTGGGCCACAGGGGGCTGAACACCGGGGAGCTGTTTTTT,CASSLGHRGLNTGELFF
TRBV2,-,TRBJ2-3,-,TGTGCCAGCAGTGAACTGGCGGGCACAGATACGCAGTATTTT,CASSELAGTDTQYF
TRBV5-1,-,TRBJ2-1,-,TGCGCCAGCAGCTTGATTGGGAGCTCCTACAATGAGCAGTTCTTC,CASSLIGSSYNEQFF
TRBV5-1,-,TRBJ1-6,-,TGCGCCAGCAGCTTTGAGGGTTCGCTCGGTAATTCACCCCTCCACTTT,CASSFEGSLGNSPLHF
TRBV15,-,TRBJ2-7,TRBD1,TGTGCCACCAGCAGAACGACAGGGAACGAGCAGTACTTC,CATSRTTGNEQYF
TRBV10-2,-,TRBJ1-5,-,TGCGCCAGTCGGGGGGGGTATAGCAATCAGCCCCAGCATTTT,CASRGGYSNQPQHF
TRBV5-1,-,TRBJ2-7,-,TGCGCCAGCAGCTTGGTCGGCGACGGAGCCTACGAGCAGTACTTC,CASSLVGDGAYEQYF
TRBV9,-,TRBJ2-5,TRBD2,TGTGCCAGCAGCCTAACCAGCGGGGGAGGACAAGAGACCCAGTACTTC,CASSLTSGGGQETQYF